Below are 21 T cell receptor beta chains sequenced from a single sample in a study of CD4 T cells in relation to SARS-CoV-2 and coronaviruses. The unexposed donors gave CD4+ T cells in about 2011-2019, prior to COVID-19. The cells were cultured for approximately 10 days before CD4+ T cells were isolated. Antigens of these TCRs are unknown. Libraries were prepared by immunoSEQ multiplex PCR; TCRdb keeps only in-frame clonotypes and omits some of them. The sample includes roughly 30,000 clones, approximately 80% of them seen just once. Sequencing was done on a sample of CD4+ T cells from PBMCs, cultured in vitro. The receptors originated from a human donor in good health.

This clone turned up a few times. This chain uses TRBV10-3 with TRBJ1-2; the D gene is possibly TRBD1 (6 bases). The CDR3 is 14 residues long. In germline, CDR1 is ENHRY, CDR2 SYGVKD. Trimming stripped 3 bases from V and 3 bases from J, with 11 bases between. The CDR3 DNA follows: TGTGCCATCAGTGAACAGGGTGAGGACTATGGCTACACCTTC. As protein: CAISEQGEDYGYTF.

The chain joins TRBV5-1 to TRBJ2-3; D ambiguous. Between the trimmed V and J ends, which lost 3 bases and 4 bases, there was a span of 18 bases. This CDR3 spans 16 amino acids. Germline V gene lookup returns CDR1 SGHRS and CDR2 YFSETQ. CDR3 bases: TGCGCCAGCAGCTCCCTCGGGTATGGCACACCAGATACGCAGTATTTT. Translation: CASSSLGYGTPDTQYF.

The rearrangement uses TRBV5-1 and TRBJ2-3; D is possibly TRBD2 (6 bases). The CDR3 spans 14 residues. Germline V CDR1 and CDR2: SGHRS, YFSETQ. Trimming removed 5 bases at V and 4 bases at J, with 14 bases between. The CDR3 sequence: CASRSGTGSDTQYF. For the CDR3, the DNA is TGCGCCAGCAGGTCCGGGACTGGATCAGATACGCAGTATTTT. The variable domain in full, with the rest retrieved from reference TRBV5-1 and TRBJ2-3, is KAGVTQTPRYLIKTRGQQVTLSCSPISGHRSVSWYQQTPGQGLQFLFEYFSETQRNKGNFPGRFSGRQFSNSRSEMNVSTLELGDSALYLCASRSGTGSDTQYFGPGTRLTVL.

There are a few counts of this clone. The V gene is TRBV7-9, the J gene TRBJ1-1; D not resolved. Germline CDR1 and CDR2: SEHNR and FQNEAQ (reference sequence). The CDR3 has 12 amino acids. The germline V and J ends were trimmed by 1 base and 11 bases, with 11 bases remaining between them. The CDR3 sequence: CASSLETVRAFF. CDR3 DNA: TGTGCCAGCAGCTTAGAAACCGTGAGGGCTTTCTTT. The whole variable domain, remainder taken from reference TRBV7-9 and TRBJ1-1, is DTGVSQNPRHKITKRGQNVTFRCDPISEHNRLYWYRQTLGQGPEFLTYFQNEAQLEKSRLLSDRFSAERPKGSFSTLEIQRTEQGDSAMYLCASSLETVRAFFGQGTRLTVV.

This clone was detected a few times. This chain links TRBV19 with TRBJ1-1, with a weak D call TRBD1 (5 bases). V lost 5 bases to trimming and J lost 3 bases, with 19 bases between them. CDR1 and CDR2 from the germline V gene are LNHDA and SQIVND (reference sequence). There are 16 residues in the CDR3. The CDR3 reads CASSPRQGGVDTEAFF. CDR3 DNA: TGTGCCAGTAGTCCACGGCAGGGAGGAGTGGACACTGAAGCTTTCTTT. Full variable domain (missing parts from reference TRBV19 and TRBJ1-1): DGGITQSPKYLFRKEGQNVTLSCEQNLNHDAMYWYRQDPGQGLRLIYYSQIVNDFQKGDIAEGYSVSREKKESFPLTVTSAQKNPTAFYLCASSPRQGGVDTEAFFGQGTRLTVV.

This chain joins TRBV18 and TRBJ2-7; 9 bases are shared with TRBD2. The CDR3 totals 14 residues. The V and J ends lost 3 bases and 2 bases, in that order; junction bases with no gene match: 2. Germline assignment: CDR1 KGHSH and CDR2 LQKENI. CDR3 sequence: CASSPSGSPYEQYF. The CDR3 nucleotides are TGTGCCAGCTCACCTAGCGGGAGCCCCTACGAGCAGTACTTC. Full variable domain (outside the CDR3, taken from reference TRBV18 and TRBJ2-7): NAGVMQNPRHLVRRRGQEARLRCSPMKGHSHVYWYRQLPEEGLKFMVYLQKENIIDESGMPKERFSAEFPKEGPSILRIQQVVRGDSAAYFCASSPSGSPYEQYFGPGTRLTVT.

The gene calls are TRBV19 and TRBJ1-5; no reliable D call. V shed 6 bases and J shed 0 bases, with 3 bases lying between them. The CDR3 has 12 residues. The germline gives CDR1 LNHDA, CDR2 SQIVND (reference sequence). The CDR3 sequence is CASRDSNQPQHF. In nucleotides, the CDR3 is TGTGCCAGTAGGGATAGCAATCAGCCCCAGCATTTT. The variable domain in full, with the rest retrieved from reference TRBV19 and TRBJ1-5, is DGGITQSPKYLFRKEGQNVTLSCEQNLNHDAMYWYRQDPGQGLRLIYYSQIVNDFQKGDIAEGYSVSREKKESFPLTVTSAQKNPTAFYLCASRDSNQPQHFGDGTRLSIL.

Only a few counts were recorded for this clone. The chain couples TRBV19 to TRBJ2-7, with D perhaps TRBD1 (6 bases). The CDR3 spans 11 residues. Trimming took off 9 bases at V and 4 bases at J, with 10 bases between the two ends. CDR1 is LNHDA, CDR2 SQIVND, per germline (reference sequence). The CDR3 DNA follows: TGTGCCAGGCAAACAGGGTACGAGCAGTACTTC. The encoded protein is CARQTGYEQYF.

CDR3 protein: CASSLVRGTGMIAEAFF. DNA for the CDR3: TGTGCCAGCAGCTTAGTTCGGGGGACAGGGATGATCGCTGAAGCTTTCTTT. The chain recombines TRBV7-8 with TRBJ1-1, with 9 bases that match TRBD1. J was trimmed by 6 bases and V by 1 base; bases with no gene match: 12. Germline lookup yields CDR1 SGHVS and CDR2 FQNEAQ. The length of the CDR3 is 17 residues.

This rearrangement joins TRBV9 to TRBJ1-2, with D possibly being TRBD1 (5 bases). Trimming took 4 bases from V and 8 from J, leaving 18 bases between them. Germline CDR1 and CDR2: SGDLS and YYNGEE. The CDR3 sequence is 14 residues long. This chain's CDR3 is CASSLTGGSGGYTF. CDR3 bases: TGTGCCAGCAGCTTGACGGGGGGATCGGGAGGCTACACCTTC.

The genes are TRBV7-2 and TRBJ2-7; D unclear. CDR3 length equals 15 residues. Germline values: CDR1 SGHTA, CDR2 FQGNSA. The germline V and J ends were trimmed by 2 bases and 2 bases, with 13 bases remaining between them. The DNA for the CDR3 is TGTGCCAGCAGCTTATTCCCCCTCAATACCTACGAGCAGTACTTC. Translating gives CASSLFPLNTYEQYF.

The V gene is TRBV5-1, the J gene TRBJ2-1; TRBD2 agrees at 10 bases. This CDR3 spans 15 amino acids. CDR1 SGHRS and CDR2 YFSETQ come from the germline V gene. V lost 3 bases and J lost 3; bases outside the gene matches: 3. The CDR3 DNA reads as TGCGCCAGCAGCTCGTCTAGCGGGGGCTACAATGAGCAGTTCTTC. Its translation is CASSSSSGGYNEQFF.

CDR3 region: CSAGTQETQYF. The DNA of the CDR3 is TGCAGCGCAGGGACTCAAGAGACCCAGTACTTC. This chain connects TRBV29-1 to TRBJ2-5; perhaps TRBD2 as D (6 bases). Trimming stripped 7 bases from V and 2 bases from J, with 8 bases between. This CDR3 is 11 amino acids long. CDR1 is SQVTM, CDR2 ANQGSEA, per germline.

The V gene is TRBV7-6, the J gene TRBJ1-4; 9 bases are shared with TRBD1. The length of the CDR3 is 16 residues. The germline V gene encodes CDR1 SGHVS and CDR2 FNYEAQ. The V and J ends lost 0 bases and 8 bases, in that order; junction bases with no gene match: 7. The CDR3 protein is CASSLALGQGIEKLFF. CDR3 nucleotides: TGTGCCAGCAGCTTAGCGCTGGGACAGGGTATCGAAAAACTGTTTTTT.

V usage is TRBV5-1 and J usage is TRBJ2-5; D might be TRBD1 (5 bases). The CDR3 consists of 14 residues. The V and J ends lost 4 bases and 1 base respectively, with 11 bases between them. Germline V lookup: CDR1 SGHRS, CDR2 YFSETQ. The DNA for the CDR3 is TGCGCCAGCAGCAGTCGACAGTTCCAAGAGACCCAGTACTTC. Translated: CASSSRQFQETQYF.

This chain uses TRBV11-2 with TRBJ2-5, with a possible D match to TRBD1 (6 bases). V was clipped by 8 bases and J by 5 bases, with 18 bases between them. This CDR3 is built from 14 residues. Germline loops: CDR1 SGHAT, CDR2 FQNNGV. This CDR3 is CASGRGLAVETQYF. CDR3 nucleotides: TGTGCCAGCGGCAGGGGCCTAGCCGTGGAGACCCAGTACTTC.

The chain combines TRBV9 with TRBJ1-1; maybe TRBD1 (5 bases). Trimming shortened V by 3 bases and J by 5 bases, and 14 bases separated the two germline ends. This CDR3 is built from 14 residues. The germline gives CDR1 SGDLS, CDR2 YYNGEE. The CDR3: CASSAQGSWTEAFF. CDR3 nucleotides: TGTGCCAGCAGCGCCCAGGGTAGTTGGACTGAAGCTTTCTTT.

The CDR3 DNA is TGTGCCAGCATCCTAGCGGGAGGGCCTAGGGATGAGCAGTTCTTC. Translating it yields CASILAGGPRDEQFF. The genes are TRBV2 and TRBJ2-1; 12 positions agree with TRBD2. Germline V gene sequence: CDR1 SNHLY, CDR2 FYNNEI. V gave up 7 bases and J gave up 8 bases; unmatched junction bases: 9. CDR3 size: 15 residues.

The V call is TRBV7-2, the J call TRBJ1-2, with 9 bases aligning to TRBD1. V gave up 1 base and J gave up 4 bases; unmatched junction bases: 10. The V gene's germline CDR1 is SGHTA and CDR2 FQGNSA. The CDR3 length is 17 residues. CDR3 in amino acids: CASSLGTGVYAVYGYTF. The CDR3 DNA reads as TGTGCCAGCAGCTTAGGGACAGGGGTCTACGCGGTCTATGGCTACACCTTC.

This chain uses TRBV5-1 with TRBJ1-3; D is unclear. The CDR3 is 16 residues long. Trimming pared 4 bases from V and 0 bases from J, leaving 14 bases between. CDR1 and CDR2 (germline): SGHRS, YFSETQ. In DNA form, the CDR3 reads TGCGCCAGCAGCCTAGACGGGAGAATCTCTGGAAACACCATATATTTT. Translating it yields CASSLDGRISGNTIYF.

The chain links TRBV4-3 to TRBJ1-1; D is possibly TRBD1 (6 bases). Germline loops: CDR1 LGHNA, CDR2 YSLEER. Between the trimmed V and J ends, which lost 0 bases and 4 bases, there was a span of 9 bases. The CDR3 extends over 14 amino acids. CDR3 nucleotide sequence: TGCGCCAGCAGCCAAGAACAGGGTCTCACTGAAGCTTTCTTT. It translates to CASSQEQGLTEAFF.